Here is one T cell receptor beta chain with its context. Its cognate antigen is unknown. Germline CDR1 is SGDLS and CDR2 is YYNGEE. Trimming took 2 bases from V and 2 from J, leaving 5 bases between them. This CDR3 has 14 amino acids. The record originates from a study of cytomegalovirus exposure and HLA in healthy donors. Findings and caveats of the study: Follow-up analysis seemed to connect common viral pathogens with several of the most significant clusters identified. No immune exposure information besides CMV serostatus was available.

Donors consisted of healthy bone marrow donors. The study ran its PCR with 60 Vbeta and 13 Jbeta primers. The repertoire was sequenced with immunoSEQ multiplex PCR; TCRdb's copy has only in-frame clones and lacks some. The data contain more than 150,000 clones, about 80% of them singletons. The TCR comes from a man aged 18 to 30 in good health and CMV-seronegative. The J gene is TRBJ2-6, the V gene TRBV9; D not certain. The sample comprised PBMCs. The CDR3 loop is CASSVSAGANVLTF. Here the CDR3 DNA reads TGTGCCAGCAGCGTCTCAGCTGGGGCCAACGTCCTGACTTTC. The full variable domain, completed using reference TRBV9 and TRBJ2-6, is DSGVTQTPKHLITATGQRVTLRCSPRSGDLSVYWYQQSLDQGLQFLIQYYNGEERAKGNILERFSAQQFPDLHSELNLSSLELGDSALYFCASSVSAGANVLTFGAGSRLTVL.